The 6 T cell receptor beta chains listed next were all sequenced from one sample in a study of Ad26.COV2.S vaccination and SARS-CoV-2 variants. Described treatment: some 20 received Ad26.COV2.S at low or high dose, single or two shots; about five received placebo; per-sample allocation not given. Sampling was done on day 63 after the first vaccine or placebo injection. Repertoires were generated with immunoSEQ multiplex PCR, while TCRdb's copy carries only in-frame clones and drops some. The sample yields a few hundred thousand clones, approximately 90% seen once. This specimen was peripheral blood, taken in a trial of Ad26.COV2.S vaccine versus placebo. These TCRs come from a person between 18 and 65 years old who received the Ad26.COV2.S COVID-19 vaccine or a placebo.

The chain is built from TRBV27 and TRBJ1-4; possibly TRBD1 for D (6 bases). Germline CDR1 and CDR2: MNHEY and SMNVEV (reference sequence). This CDR3 region has 15 residues. V was shortened by 3 bases and J by 8 bases, with 16 bases between the two germline ends. The CDR3 DNA sequence: TGTGCCAGCAGTTTTTCCCTAGGGGGAGGGGAAAAACTGTTTTTT. Its translation: CASSFSLGGGEKLFF.

The chain couples TRBV6-4 to TRBJ1-6; 9 nucleotides align to TRBD1. Germline CDR1 reads MRHNA; CDR2 reads SNTAGT. The V segment lost 6 bases and the J segment 3 bases; nucleotides outside the gene matches: 12. The CDR3 is 18 residues long. The CDR3 DNA reads as TGTGCCAGCAGCCTCGACAGGGGGGGAGGCTTCTATAATTCACCCCTCCACTTT. Its translation: CASSLDRGGGFYNSPLHF.

The rearrangement joins TRBV6-8 to TRBJ2-4, with 7 bases fitting TRBD1. Germline lookup yields CDR1 MNHGY and CDR2 SAAAGT. This CDR3 is built from 17 residues. The V segment lost 4 bases and the J segment 1 base; nucleotides outside the gene matches: 10. CDR3 residues: CASSSQGWGGAKNIQYF. The CDR3 region has the DNA TGTGCCAGCAGTTCACAGGGGTGGGGTGGGGCCAAAAACATTCAGTACTTC.

This rearrangement joins TRBV10-1 to TRBJ2-7; maybe TRBD1 (5 bases). Trimming pared 3 bases from V and 3 bases from J, leaving 12 bases between. The CDR3 is made up of 14 amino acids. Germline V gives CDR1 WNHNN, CDR2 SYGVQD (reference sequence). Written as DNA, the CDR3 is TGCGCCAGCAGTGACCAAGGGGCAGGCTACGAGCAGTACTTC. Amino acids: CASSDQGAGYEQYF.

The chain has TRBV11-3 and TRBJ2-1, with unresolved D. The CDR3 is 12 amino acids. Germline CDR1 is SGHNT and CDR2 is YENEEA. V lost 3 bases, J lost 10 bases, and 10 bases lay in between. The CDR3 region is CASSLGGREQFF. In nucleotides, the CDR3 is TGTGCCAGCAGCTTGGGTGGCCGAGAGCAGTTCTTC.

V and J are TRBV2 and TRBJ2-7, with a tentative D call TRBD1 (6 bases). CDR3 size: 13 residues. Germline loops: CDR1 SNHLY, CDR2 FYNNEI. Trimming pared 6 bases from V and 1 base from J, leaving 10 bases between. CDR3 in amino acids: CASRGDNSYEQYF. In nucleotides, the CDR3 is TGTGCCAGCAGAGGGGACAATTCCTACGAGCAGTACTTC.